The entry below gives a single TCR beta chain sequence along with its context. The source of the sample is a study of blood T cell repertoires in COVID-19. The CDR3 has 15 amino acids. Germline-derived CDR1 and CDR2 are LGHDT and YNNKEL (reference sequence). With 0 bases removed from V and 1 base from J, the gap between germline ends came to 9 bases. TCRdb's copy holds only in-frame clones and misses some; the assay was immunoSEQ multiplex PCR. This table holds more than 150,000 clones, about 85% found once. The source is a woman aged 45-59 years who had recovered from COVID-19. The chain has TRBV3-1 (or the pseudogene TRBV3-2) and TRBJ1-2; D remains unclear. Sequencing was performed on PBMCs or T cells enriched from blood (not recorded which). The CDR3 sequence: CASSQDWSFNYGYTF. CDR3 nucleotides: TGTGCCAGCAGCCAAGACTGGAGCTTTAACTATGGCTACACCTTC.